This entry features one T cell receptor (beta chain) sequence. Its cognate antigen is unknown. 5' RACE with UMI labels generated the TRB cDNA libraries. From the 5' RACE reads, TCRdb lists one entry per CDR3 protein and no DNA. In all, the sample yields 45,000 to 55,000 distinct CDR3 sequences. This record belongs to a study of CXCR3-negative and CXCR3-positive naive CD8 T cells. Study-level results: Memory CD8+ cells had much lower diversity, and both naive subsets had comparably high diversity.

Germline-derived CDR1 and CDR2 are SGHTA and FQGNSA. The CDR3 is 15 amino acids. The sequenced material came from memory CD8+ T cells from blood. V and J are TRBV7-2 and TRBJ1-2; there is no DNA to check the TCRdb D call of TRBD1. This TCR was recovered from a human donor in good health. Some clones in this sample may be carry-over from other donors' samples. CDR3 region: CASSSNPGGNYGYTF.